The present TCR beta chain was sequenced within a study of PD-1 blockade in mismatch repair-deficient tumors. Turning to the study itself: All were previously treated, progressing patients with over 9 mismatch repair-deficient cancer types.

Findings and caveats of the study: Tumor-resident clones, often undetectable pretreatment in blood, expanded then contracted after pembrolizumab.

Concerning this clone itself: Its antigen remains unidentified.

Libraries were prepared by immunoSEQ multiplex PCR; TCRdb keeps only in-frame clonotypes and omits some of them. The data hold tens of thousands of clones, with 65% to 85% observed a single time. The CDR3 has 15 residues. CDR1 is SGHTA and CDR2 is FQGNSA in the germline V gene. The V end was cut by 1 base, the J end by 1 base, with 7 bases between. TCR sequencing covered a few patients who responded to pembrolizumab. The sequence derives from an adult with mismatch repair-deficient cancer. Sample: peripheral blood, taken 44 weeks after starting pembrolizumab. V and J are TRBV7-2 and TRBJ1-4; no definite D call. CDR3 sequence reads: CASSLGRITNEKLFF. The DNA for the CDR3 is TGTGCCAGCAGCTTAGGGCGGATAACTAATGAAAAACTGTTTTTT.